These T cell receptor beta chains were read from a single sample in a study of T cell responses to AZD1222 COVID-19 vaccine. Assay used: immunoSEQ multiplex PCR; TCRdb lists only in-frame clones, some missing. The table shows about 120,000 clones, with around 88% occurring only once. Sequences were derived from peripheral blood, sampled on day 0 of AZD1222 vaccination. These receptors were taken from an adult in good health. CDR3s include the opening cysteine and the closing phenylalanine or tryptophan. Each record gives: V gene, J gene, clone size, D gene, CDR3 protein, CDR3 DNA. A D gene is named only where the DNA matches it firmly. Rows may omit the clone size; those that give it use once, few, many or a size class.

TRBV16	TRBJ1-5	NA	NA	CASGPVVDSNQPQHF	TGTGCCAGCGGCCCGGTGGTTGATAGCAATCAGCCCCAGCATTTT
TRBV7-2	TRBJ2-2	NA	TRBD1	CASILTGKIGELFF	TGTGCCAGCATCCTGACAGGGAAGATCGGGGAGCTGTTTTTT
TRBV5-5	TRBJ1-2	NA	NA	CASSLGGSGYTF	TGTGCCAGCAGCCTCGGCGGTTCTGGCTACACCTTC
TRBV30	TRBJ2-1	NA	NA	CAWSVLGGSSYNEQFF	TGTGCCTGGAGTGTACTGGGGGGAAGCTCCTACAATGAGCAGTTCTTC
TRBV7-3	TRBJ1-2	NA	NA	CASSLTREGLGYTF	TGTGCCAGCAGCTTAACTCGAGAGGGGCTTGGCTACACCTTC
TRBV6-1	TRBJ1-1	NA	NA	CASSEARATRGAFF	TGTGCCAGCAGTGAAGCTCGGGCGACCCGCGGGGCTTTCTTT
TRBV7-3	TRBJ2-3	NA	NA	CASSLNSGSTDTQYF	TGTGCCAGCAGCTTAAATTCAGGGAGCACAGATACGCAGTATTTT
TRBV18	TRBJ1-4	once	NA	CASSPLTGGRSTNEKLFF	TGTGCCAGCTCACCTTTGACAGGCGGGAGATCAACTAATGAAAAACTGTTTTTT
TRBV6-2/TRBV6-3	TRBJ1-1	NA	NA	CASSYGASGNHEAFF	TGTGCCAGCAGTTACGGCGCCAGTGGGAATCATGAAGCTTTCTTT
TRBV4-3	TRBJ1-2	once	NA	CASSQVPGAGGYTF	TGCGCCAGCAGCCAAGTCCCAGGGGCTGGTGGCTACACCTTC
TRBV20-1	TRBJ2-7	NA	TRBD1	CSASRQGFTYEQYF	TGCAGTGCTAGTCGACAGGGCTTTACCTACGAGCAGTACTTC
TRBV13	TRBJ1-1	NA	NA	CASSPSLFTPSEGYNTEAFF	TGTGCCAGCAGCCCGAGCCTCTTTACCCCCTCCGAGGGGTATAACACTGAAGCTTTCTTT
TRBV7-2	TRBJ2-3	NA	TRBD1	CASSLDRGGTDTQYF	TGTGCCAGCAGCTTAGACAGGGGGGGCACAGATACGCAGTATTTT
TRBV29-1	TRBJ2-2	NA	NA	CSVEREGTGELFF	TGCAGCGTTGAAAGGGAAGGAACCGGGGAGCTGTTTTTT
TRBV10-3	TRBJ1-1	NA	NA	CAITDSPMNTEAFF	TGTGCCATCACTGACAGTCCCATGAACACTGAAGCTTTCTTT
TRBV5-1	TRBJ2-1	NA	NA	CASSLGGTDNEQFF	TGCGCCAGCAGCTTAGGGGGGACCGACAATGAGCAGTTCTTC
TRBV3-1/TRBV3-2	TRBJ2-1	NA	NA	CASSQVQSPSYNEQFF	TGTGCCAGCAGCCAAGTGCAGTCCCCTTCCTACAATGAGCAGTTCTTC
TRBV4-2	TRBJ2-1	NA	NA	CASSPEGGDEQFF	TGTGCCAGCAGCCCCGAAGGAGGGGATGAGCAGTTCTTC
TRBV5-4	TRBJ2-7	NA	NA	CASSLAASEQYF	TGTGCCAGCAGCTTGGCAGCTTCAGAGCAGTACTTC
TRBV19	TRBJ1-1	once	NA	CATGFLTEAFF	TGTGCCACAGGGTTTCTGACTGAAGCTTTCTTT
TRBV12-2	TRBJ2-7	NA	NA	CASRLAGQKQYF	TGTGCAAGTCGCTTAGCGGGACAGAAGCAGTACTTC
TRBV2	TRBJ1-2	NA	TRBD1	CASRKQGEGYTF	TGTGCCAGCAGAAAACAGGGGGAAGGCTACACCTTC
TRBV9	TRBJ2-6	NA	NA	CASSGRGPSGANVLTF	TGTGCCAGCAGCGGCCGGGGGCCCTCTGGGGCCAACGTCCTGACTTTC
TRBV4-3	TRBJ2-3	NA	TRBD2	CASSPSGISADTQYF	TGCGCCAGCAGCCCTAGCGGGATCTCGGCAGATACGCAGTATTTT
TRBV28	TRBJ1-2	NA	NA	CASSLRHYGYTF	TGTGCCAGCAGTCTGCGTCACTATGGCTACACCTTC
TRBV13	TRBJ2-2	NA	TRBD2	CASSRGLAANTGELFF	TGTGCCAGCAGCCGAGGACTAGCGGCGAACACCGGGGAGCTGTTTTTT
TRBV6-2/TRBV6-3	TRBJ2-2	NA	NA	CASSRGDLNTGELFF	TGTGCCAGCAGTAGGGGAGACCTGAACACCGGGGAGCTGTTTTTT
TRBV6-5	TRBJ1-1	NA	TRBD1	CASRRTGGGYTEAFF	TGTGCCAGCAGACGTACAGGGGGCGGATACACTGAAGCTTTCTTT
TRBV5-1	TRBJ1-3	NA	NA	CASSLIGGDTIYF	TGCGCCAGCAGCTTGATAGGTGGAGACACCATATATTTT
TRBV4-3	TRBJ1-2	NA	NA	CASSQRGQDGYTF	TGCGCCAGCAGCCAACGAGGGCAGGATGGCTACACCTTC
TRBV3-1/TRBV3-2	TRBJ1-1	NA	NA	CASSQGLQGNTEAFF	TGTGCCAGCAGCCAGGGTCTACAGGGGAACACTGAAGCTTTCTTT
TRBV5-1	TRBJ2-3	once	TRBD2	CASSLGTSGSTDTQYF	TGCGCCAGCAGCCTAGGGACTAGCGGGAGCACAGATACGCAGTATTTT
TRBV19	TRBJ1-5	NA	TRBD1	CASSTGRGQGVQPQHF	TGTGCCAGTAGTACAGGGCGGGGACAGGGGGTTCAGCCCCAGCATTTT
TRBV2	TRBJ2-5	NA	TRBD1	CASTPDREETQYF	TGTGCCAGCACCCCGGACAGGGAAGAGACCCAGTACTTC
TRBV29-1	TRBJ2-7	NA	TRBD2	CSVGSGEDSGRTEQYF	TGCAGCGTTGGGTCAGGGGAGGATAGCGGGAGGACCGAGCAGTACTTC
TRBV9	TRBJ1-6	NA	NA	CASSVHGAGNSPLHF	TGTGCCAGCAGCGTACACGGGGCGGGAAATTCACCCCTCCACTTT
TRBV5-4	TRBJ1-6	NA	TRBD1	CASSLGDRGFNSPLHF	TGTGCCAGCAGCTTGGGGGACAGGGGGTTTAATTCACCCCTCCACTTT
TRBV4-2	TRBJ2-3	NA	TRBD2	CASSGGTSGGWGTDTQYF	TGTGCCAGCAGTGGCGGGACTAGCGGGGGGTGGGGCACAGATACGCAGTATTTT
TRBV7-7	TRBJ1-5	NA	NA	CASFPHQPQHF	TGTGCCAGCTTTCCCCATCAGCCCCAGCATTTT
TRBV19	TRBJ2-2	NA	NA	CASRLQASNTGELFF	TGTGCCAGTAGGCTACAGGCTTCGAACACCGGGGAGCTGTTTTTT
TRBV11-2	TRBJ2-5	NA	TRBD2	CASSLGGLAQETQYF	TGTGCCAGCAGCTTAGGGGGACTAGCTCAAGAGACCCAGTACTTC
TRBV2	TRBJ2-7	NA	NA	CASSDQGGAYEQYF	TGTGCCAGCAGTGATCAAGGGGGGGCATACGAGCAGTACTTC
TRBV6-1	TRBJ2-1	NA	NA	CASSDPFKPSSSNEQFF	TGTGCCAGCAGTGATCCTTTTAAACCTTCTAGCAGCAATGAGCAGTTCTTC
TRBV9	TRBJ1-1	few	TRBD1	CASSAYRGFNTEAFF	TGTGCCAGCAGCGCCTACAGGGGATTTAACACTGAAGCTTTCTTT
TRBV11-2	TRBJ1-3	few	NA	CASSDRRGRSTGNTIYF	TGTGCCAGCAGCGACCGCCGGGGGCGATCGACTGGAAACACCATATATTTT
TRBV3-1/TRBV3-2	TRBJ2-5	NA	NA	CASSQAGHRVTPELRQETQYF	TGTGCCAGCAGCCAAGCGGGACACAGGGTGACACCCGAGCTGAGACAAGAGACCCAGTACTTC
TRBV15	TRBJ2-3	NA	NA	CATSRELGQGRTDTQYF	TGTGCCACCAGCAGAGAGCTGGGGCAGGGGCGCACAGATACGCAGTATTTT
TRBV10-2	TRBJ2-5	NA	TRBD2	CASSSTSGVAETQYF	TGCGCCAGCAGTTCGACTAGCGGGGTGGCGGAGACCCAGTACTTC